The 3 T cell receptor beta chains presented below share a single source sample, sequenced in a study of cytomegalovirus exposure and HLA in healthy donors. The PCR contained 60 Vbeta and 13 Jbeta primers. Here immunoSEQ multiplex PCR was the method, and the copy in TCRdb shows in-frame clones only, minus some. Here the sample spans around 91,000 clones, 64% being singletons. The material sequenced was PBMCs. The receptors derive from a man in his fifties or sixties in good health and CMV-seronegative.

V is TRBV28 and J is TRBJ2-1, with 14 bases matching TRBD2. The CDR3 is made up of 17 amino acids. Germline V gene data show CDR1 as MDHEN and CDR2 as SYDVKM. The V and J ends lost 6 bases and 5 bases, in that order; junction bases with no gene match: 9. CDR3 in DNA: TGTGCCAGCAGATTCTCCGGGACTAGCGGGAGCCACAATGAGCAGTTCTTC. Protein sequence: CASRFSGTSGSHNEQFF.

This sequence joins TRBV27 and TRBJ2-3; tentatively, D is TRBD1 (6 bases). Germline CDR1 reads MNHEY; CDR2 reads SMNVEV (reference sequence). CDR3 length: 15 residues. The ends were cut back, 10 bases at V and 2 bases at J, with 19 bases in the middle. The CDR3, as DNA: TGTGCCACCAGAGGCAAGGGACACCACACAGATACGCAGTATTTT. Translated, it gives CATRGKGHHTDTQYF.

The CDR3 sequence: CAISVGTGGGTDTQYF. CDR3 DNA sequence: TGTGCCATCAGTGTTGGGACAGGGGGCGGCACAGATACGCAGTATTTT. This rearrangement joins TRBV10-3 to TRBJ2-3; 12 bases match TRBD1. Germline-derived CDR1 and CDR2 are ENHRY and SYGVKD. The V and J ends lost 4 bases and 1 base, in that order; junction bases with no gene match: 3. The CDR3 has 16 residues.